The entry below describes one TCR beta chain. Its antigen is currently not known. No quality values exist for individual bases; no much larger clone is one base distant. The source of the sample is a study of blood T cell repertoires in COVID-19 (TCRdb year 2020). About the full investigation: Collaborator samples came from the United States, Italy and Spain and covered acute and convalescent phases of COVID-19. Nearly every sample came with metadata listing a de-identified subject ID, COVID-19 status, age in years and sex. The material from the prospective study consisted of cDNA or gDNA derived from T cells, B-cell-depleted T cells, or PBMCs. The samples were drawn from two sources: the first 160 participants of the ongoing ImmuneRACE study, and 1,200 or so subjects contributed by 6 global collaborators. The dataset comprised deeply sampled blood TCRbeta repertoires from subjects exposed to, actively infected with, or recovered from COVID-19. Where HLA class I and class II types were available, the types were taken from metadata supplied by the sample provider, not from assay-based typing. The repertoires were released in a freely available public database intended as a resource for research on the immune response to SARS-CoV-2.

At one collaborating source in Seattle, patients were enrolled during active infection and were followed longitudinally through the course of disease. Each collaborating institution followed its own protocols to collect whole blood in K2EDTA tubes. For TCRbeta analysis, collaborators shipped samples in one of three forms: frozen whole blood, isolated PBMCs, or DNA extracted from either of those sample types. The germline V gene gives CDR1 as MNHEY and CDR2 as SVGAGI. Trimming takes 7 bases from V and 0 bases from J, and the germline ends sit 15 bases apart. Including the terminal cysteine and phenylalanine, the CDR3 comprises 15 residues. Just CDR3 DNA is preserved here, 45 bases in frame from base 1. The immunoSEQ Assay, a bias-controlled multiplex PCR, was used to amplify TCRbeta CDR3 regions from genomic DNA. The source study handled its data this way. Within the assay, amplification of reference gene primers was used to estimate how many nucleated cells each sample contained. Sequence reads were collapsed and filtered to measure the absolute abundance of every unique TCRbeta CDR3 rearrangement. Productive Simpson clonality was computed per sample as the square root of Simpson's diversity index over productive rearrangements. TCRdb took this table from immuneACCESS and kept in-frame rearrangements with V and J called. Such tables lack part of the clones; where checked against another copy, unresolved V genes explain under half of the gap, and the rest is unexplained. The DNA gave D and trimming, while V, J and clone size come from that table. The sample table records around 140,000 clones; more than 85% of these occur just once. The top ten clones comprise roughly 3.9% of the sample.

Study-level results and caveats: Clinical and demographic metadata were provided uncurated, with the amount varying by source and participant.

The receptor comes from a man in his sixties with COVID-19, enrolled during active disease. Rearrangement joined TRBV6-5 to TRBJ1-1; the D gene identity is not certain. The sample was peripheral blood. The DNA is TGTGCCAGCATCCCCACCTTAGGAGTGAACACTGAAGCTTTCTTT. Its protein reads: CASIPTLGVNTEAFF.